Given below is one T cell receptor beta chain in context. Its specificity is not known. The source of the sample is a study of CD8+ T cells in alopecia areata. Notes on the study in general: Many expanded lesional clones persisted in scalp and blood during tofacitinib treatment.

Extracted RNA was reverse transcribed, and the resulting cDNA served as sequencing template. Sequencing used immunoSEQ multiplex PCR; TCRdb keeps in-frame clones, though not all of them. The repertoire includes about 92,000 clones, 44% of them detected once, and 18% sits in the top ten. The CDR3 is made up of 17 amino acids. The V end was cut by 1 base, the J end by 6 bases, with 19 bases between. In germline, CDR1 is SGHRS, CDR2 YFSETQ. The treatment: oral pan-JAK inhibitor, 5-10 mg twice daily. Separation by sorting yielded CD4+ and CD8+ T cells from PBMCs. The V and J genes are TRBV5-1 and TRBJ1-4, with TRBD1 as a possible D gene (6 bases). This clonotype was sampled from a human donor with alopecia areata. The sample here was CD8+ T cells sorted from blood, taken at week 24, from a patient treated with tofacitinib. For the CDR3, the DNA is TGCGCCAGCAGCTTGAATACCAACAGGGCGCGAGATGAAAAACTGTTTTTT. It specifies CASSLNTNRARDEKLFF.